This T cell receptor (beta chain) stems from a study of cytomegalovirus exposure and HLA in healthy donors. Comments on this clone: Its antigen is as yet unknown.

General observations from the study: Cytomegalovirus association was listed for 164 TCR beta chains. Some V segments (TRBV6-2 and TRBV6-3 among them) were excluded as indistinguishable.

Primers: 60 Vbeta forward and 13 Jbeta reverse. Per the original data handling: A later analysis tallied 80 million to 100 million unique TCR beta chains, 8.5 million to 11 million of them shared. Using immunoSEQ multiplex PCR, the repertoire was profiled, and TCRdb retains in-frame clones only, with some absent. V, J and clone size were drawn from that table, and D and trimming were deduced from the DNA. This sample has roughly 150,000 clones, with approximately 81% found just once. The CDR3 extends over 16 amino acids. V lost 6 bases and J 0 bases, leaving 19 bases between the germline ends. Per the germline V gene, CDR1 is SGHNT and CDR2 is YYREEE (reference sequence).

The receptor was derived from a boy aged 2 to 9 in good health and CMV-seronegative. V and J are TRBV5-4 and TRBJ2-7; the D gene is possibly TRBD2 (6 bases). The material sequenced was PBMCs. CDR3 nucleotides: TGTGCCAGCACTCGTAGGGCGGGGCCCTCCTCCTACGAGCAGTACTTC. Encoded protein: CASTRRAGPSSYEQYF.